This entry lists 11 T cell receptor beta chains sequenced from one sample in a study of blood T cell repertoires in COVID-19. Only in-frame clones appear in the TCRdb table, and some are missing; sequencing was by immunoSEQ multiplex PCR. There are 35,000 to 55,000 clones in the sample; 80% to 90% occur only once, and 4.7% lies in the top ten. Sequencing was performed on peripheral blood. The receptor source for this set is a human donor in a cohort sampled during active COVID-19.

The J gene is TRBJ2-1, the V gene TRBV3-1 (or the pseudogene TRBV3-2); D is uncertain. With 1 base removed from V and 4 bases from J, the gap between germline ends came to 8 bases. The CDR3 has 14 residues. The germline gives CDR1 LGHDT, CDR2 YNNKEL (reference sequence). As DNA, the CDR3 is TGTGCCAGCAGCCAAGGTTCAGGATACAATGAGCAGTTCTTC. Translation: CASSQGSGYNEQFF.

DNA of the CDR3: TGTGCCAGCAGCACATATTCGGGACAGGGTATGGGACTAGCGGGACGATCCTCCTACAATGAGCAGTTCTTC. Encoded protein: CASSTYSGQGMGLAGRSSYNEQFF. This chain connects TRBV7-9 to TRBJ2-1; TRBD2 agrees at 13 bases. Trimming cost V 5 bases and J 0 bases; bases outside gene matches: 25. The CDR3 extends over 24 amino acids. Germline V gives CDR1 SEHNR, CDR2 FQNEAQ (reference sequence). The full variable domain, rest sourced from reference TRBV7-9 and TRBJ2-1, is DTGVSQNPRHKITKRGQNVTFRCDPISEHNRLYWYRQTLGQGPEFLTYFQNEAQLEKSRLLSDRFSAERPKGSFSTLEIQRTEQGDSAMYLCASSTYSGQGMGLAGRSSYNEQFFGPGTRLTVL.

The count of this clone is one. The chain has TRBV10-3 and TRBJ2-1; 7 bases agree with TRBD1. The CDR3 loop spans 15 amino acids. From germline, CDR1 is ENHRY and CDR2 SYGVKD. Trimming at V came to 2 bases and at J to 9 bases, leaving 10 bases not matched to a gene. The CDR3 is CAISELTGVFGEQFF. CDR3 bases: TGTGCCATCAGTGAGCTTACAGGGGTTTTCGGTGAGCAGTTCTTC.

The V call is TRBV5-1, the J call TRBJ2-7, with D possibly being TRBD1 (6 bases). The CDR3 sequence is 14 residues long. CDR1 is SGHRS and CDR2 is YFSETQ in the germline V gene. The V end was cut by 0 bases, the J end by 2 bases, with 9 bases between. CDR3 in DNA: TGCGCCAGCAGCTTGGATAGGACAGCCTACGAGCAGTACTTC. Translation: CASSLDRTAYEQYF.

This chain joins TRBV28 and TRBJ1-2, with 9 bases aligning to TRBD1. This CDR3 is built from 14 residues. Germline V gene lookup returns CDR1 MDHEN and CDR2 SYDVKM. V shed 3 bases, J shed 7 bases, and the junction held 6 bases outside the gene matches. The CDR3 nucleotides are TGTGCCAGCAGTTTTGGGGACAGGGCCCCTGGCTACACCTTC. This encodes CASSFGDRAPGYTF.

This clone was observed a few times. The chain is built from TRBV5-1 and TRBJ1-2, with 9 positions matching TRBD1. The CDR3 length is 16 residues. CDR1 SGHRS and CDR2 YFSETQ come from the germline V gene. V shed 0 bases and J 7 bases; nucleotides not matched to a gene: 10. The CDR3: CASSLGLQGADGGYTF. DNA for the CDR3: TGCGCCAGCAGCTTGGGGCTACAGGGGGCGGATGGTGGCTACACCTTC.

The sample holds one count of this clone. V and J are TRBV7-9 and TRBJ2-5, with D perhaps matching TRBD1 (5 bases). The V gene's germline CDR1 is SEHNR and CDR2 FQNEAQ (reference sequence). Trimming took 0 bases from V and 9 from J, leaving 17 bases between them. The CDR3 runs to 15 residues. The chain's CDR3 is CASSLAGQGGSAQYF. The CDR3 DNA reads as TGTGCCAGCAGCTTAGCGGGTCAGGGTGGCTCGGCCCAGTACTTC.

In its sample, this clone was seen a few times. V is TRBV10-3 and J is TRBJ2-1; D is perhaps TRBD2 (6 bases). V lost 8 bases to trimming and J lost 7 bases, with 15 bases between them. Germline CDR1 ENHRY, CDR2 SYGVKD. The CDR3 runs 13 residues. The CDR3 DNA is TGTGCCATCGCGCCCAGGGAGGAAAATGAGCAGTTCTTC. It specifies CAIAPREENEQFF.

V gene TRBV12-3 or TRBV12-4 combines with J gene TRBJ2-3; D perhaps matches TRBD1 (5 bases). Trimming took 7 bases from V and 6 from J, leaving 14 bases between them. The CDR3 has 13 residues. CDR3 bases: TGTGCCAGCACCACTGGGGCCAGGGATACGCAGTATTTT. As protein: CASTTGARDTQYF.

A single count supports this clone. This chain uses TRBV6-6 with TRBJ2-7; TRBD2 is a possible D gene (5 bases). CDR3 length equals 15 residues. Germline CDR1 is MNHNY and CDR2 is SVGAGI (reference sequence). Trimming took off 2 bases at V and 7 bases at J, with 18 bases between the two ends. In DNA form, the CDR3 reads TGTGCCAGCAGTTACCAAAACCTGGGAGTCCGTGAGCAGTACTTC. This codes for CASSYQNLGVREQYF.

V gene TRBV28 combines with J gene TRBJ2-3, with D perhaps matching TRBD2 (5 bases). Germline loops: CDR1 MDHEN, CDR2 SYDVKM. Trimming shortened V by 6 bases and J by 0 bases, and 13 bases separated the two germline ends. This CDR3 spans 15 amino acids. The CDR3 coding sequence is TGTGCCAGCAGAAACGGGGTTGGGAGCACAGATACGCAGTATTTT. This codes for CASRNGVGSTDTQYF. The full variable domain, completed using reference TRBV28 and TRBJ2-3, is DVKVTQSSRYLVKRTGEKVFLECVQDMDHENMFWYRQDPGLGLRLIYFSYDVKMKEKGDIPEGYSVSREKKERFSLILESASTNQTSMYLCASRNGVGSTDTQYFGPGTRLTVL.